The rows below give T cell receptor beta chains drawn from one sample of a study of CXCR3-negative and CXCR3-positive naive CD8 T cells. TCRdb reprocessed the 5' RACE reads and reports one entry per CDR3 protein, with no DNA. The sample data list 150,000 to 180,000 distinct CDR3 sequences. The specimen was naive CXCR3+ CD8+ T cells from blood. The receptors were sampled from a human donor in good health. Some clones in this sample may be carry-over from other donors' samples. Each CDR3 is given with its conserved first and last residue. The order of the fields is CDR3 protein, V gene, J gene.

cdr3_aa: CASSSSGTATKIQYF; v_call: TRBV6-5; j_call: TRBJ2-4
cdr3_aa: CSAKIRDRAYEQYF; v_call: TRBV20-1; j_call: TRBJ2-7
cdr3_aa: CASSPGRSSYEQYF; v_call: TRBV7-6; j_call: TRBJ2-7
cdr3_aa: CASSDFYFYTF; v_call: TRBV9; j_call: TRBJ1-2
cdr3_aa: CASSYVWATDNEQFF; v_call: TRBV6-2/TRBV6-3; j_call: TRBJ2-1
cdr3_aa: CSVGVAGLSYEQYF; v_call: TRBV29-1; j_call: TRBJ2-7
cdr3_aa: CASSLLGRGTYEQYF; v_call: TRBV28; j_call: TRBJ2-7
cdr3_aa: CASSEGDYNEQFF; v_call: TRBV9; j_call: TRBJ2-1
cdr3_aa: CASSRTEDNEQFF; v_call: TRBV6-2/TRBV6-3; j_call: TRBJ2-1
cdr3_aa: CASSQERTGGYEQYF; v_call: TRBV3-1; j_call: TRBJ2-7
cdr3_aa: CASSEYKGRPSYEQYF; v_call: TRBV25-1; j_call: TRBJ2-7
cdr3_aa: CASTMAGGRSYDYTF; v_call: TRBV11-2; j_call: TRBJ1-2
cdr3_aa: CSTPAPDTQYF; v_call: TRBV29-1; j_call: TRBJ2-3
cdr3_aa: CASSTIWGGADRYGYTF; v_call: TRBV28; j_call: TRBJ1-2
cdr3_aa: CATSRDLTTGGGYTF; v_call: TRBV15; j_call: TRBJ1-2
cdr3_aa: CASSFGWGSGLAESYNEQFF; v_call: TRBV7-9; j_call: TRBJ2-1
cdr3_aa: CATSRVSLQTPYGYTF; v_call: TRBV15; j_call: TRBJ1-2
cdr3_aa: CASSSGGAWNEQFF; v_call: TRBV11-3; j_call: TRBJ2-1
cdr3_aa: CASSQDFSYEQYF; v_call: TRBV2; j_call: TRBJ2-7
cdr3_aa: CSVVAGAGVEQYF; v_call: TRBV29-1; j_call: TRBJ2-7
cdr3_aa: CSAQRWGPQETQYF; v_call: TRBV20-1; j_call: TRBJ2-5
cdr3_aa: CASSYERSRPEAFF; v_call: TRBV6-2/TRBV6-3; j_call: TRBJ1-1
cdr3_aa: CASTNPGQQNTEAFF; v_call: TRBV19; j_call: TRBJ1-1
cdr3_aa: CASSLSGPNTEAFF; v_call: TRBV11-3; j_call: TRBJ1-1
cdr3_aa: CASTLWGGQGAYEQYF; v_call: TRBV28; j_call: TRBJ2-7
cdr3_aa: CSVEGEGGLNVDEQFF; v_call: TRBV29-1; j_call: TRBJ2-1
cdr3_aa: CASSDSSGGAVDTQYF; v_call: TRBV6-4; j_call: TRBJ2-3
cdr3_aa: CASSLDRIVTDTQYF; v_call: TRBV11-2; j_call: TRBJ2-3
cdr3_aa: CASSRLAGPFTGELFF; v_call: TRBV14; j_call: TRBJ2-2
cdr3_aa: CASSPWGGRETQYF; v_call: TRBV12-3/TRBV12-4; j_call: TRBJ2-5
cdr3_aa: CASSPRWYQETQYF; v_call: TRBV4-3; j_call: TRBJ2-5
cdr3_aa: CSVDPSQGTGELFF; v_call: TRBV29-1; j_call: TRBJ2-2
cdr3_aa: CASSYSMGRQETQYF; v_call: TRBV6-2/TRBV6-3; j_call: TRBJ2-5
cdr3_aa: CASSDPNTEAFF; v_call: TRBV14; j_call: TRBJ1-1
cdr3_aa: CASSPFLAGVLSNEQFF; v_call: TRBV27; j_call: TRBJ2-1
cdr3_aa: CASSNSQPGPKLNTEAFF; v_call: TRBV14; j_call: TRBJ1-1
cdr3_aa: CASSSDRAGNTIYF; v_call: TRBV7-9; j_call: TRBJ1-3
cdr3_aa: CASRVAGNSYNEQFF; v_call: TRBV3-1; j_call: TRBJ2-1
cdr3_aa: CASSPDGGPSQPQHF; v_call: TRBV7-6; j_call: TRBJ1-5
cdr3_aa: CASSLTPAGGYNEQFF; v_call: TRBV27; j_call: TRBJ2-1
cdr3_aa: CASSPSTSGRHEQYF; v_call: TRBV7-9; j_call: TRBJ2-7
cdr3_aa: CASSNHRGTVAKNIQYF; v_call: TRBV28; j_call: TRBJ2-4
cdr3_aa: CASSLGGGTGFTDTQYF; v_call: TRBV13; j_call: TRBJ2-3
cdr3_aa: CASSLAVAGANEQYF; v_call: TRBV7-9; j_call: TRBJ2-7
cdr3_aa: CASRQGRGFSNSPLHF; v_call: TRBV7-8; j_call: TRBJ1-6
cdr3_aa: CASSFSSGERDTEAFF; v_call: TRBV12-3/TRBV12-4; j_call: TRBJ1-1
cdr3_aa: CASSLGRSGSPYNEQFF; v_call: TRBV11-2; j_call: TRBJ2-1
cdr3_aa: CASSPLNRGPSSYEQYF; v_call: TRBV19; j_call: TRBJ2-7
cdr3_aa: CASSSFPSGSTGELFF; v_call: TRBV27; j_call: TRBJ2-2
cdr3_aa: CSVRSTGTYEQYF; v_call: TRBV29-1; j_call: TRBJ2-7
cdr3_aa: CASSLVAGKDEQFF; v_call: TRBV28; j_call: TRBJ2-1
cdr3_aa: CAPVDRNQETQYF; v_call: TRBV15; j_call: TRBJ2-5
cdr3_aa: CASSKCEETQYF; v_call: TRBV21-1; j_call: TRBJ2-5
cdr3_aa: CASSSPRSGVTSTDTQYF; v_call: TRBV28; j_call: TRBJ2-3
cdr3_aa: CSVVPPGTGIYEQYF; v_call: TRBV29-1; j_call: TRBJ2-7
cdr3_aa: CASSPEPGDTQYF; v_call: TRBV4-1; j_call: TRBJ2-3
cdr3_aa: CASSPQGGQGNTEAFF; v_call: TRBV7-8; j_call: TRBJ1-1
cdr3_aa: CASSIQGSYNSPLHF; v_call: TRBV28; j_call: TRBJ1-6
cdr3_aa: CASSATGMAGTDTQCF; v_call: TRBV14; j_call: TRBJ2-3
cdr3_aa: CASTLGSFHNEQFF; v_call: TRBV11-2; j_call: TRBJ2-1